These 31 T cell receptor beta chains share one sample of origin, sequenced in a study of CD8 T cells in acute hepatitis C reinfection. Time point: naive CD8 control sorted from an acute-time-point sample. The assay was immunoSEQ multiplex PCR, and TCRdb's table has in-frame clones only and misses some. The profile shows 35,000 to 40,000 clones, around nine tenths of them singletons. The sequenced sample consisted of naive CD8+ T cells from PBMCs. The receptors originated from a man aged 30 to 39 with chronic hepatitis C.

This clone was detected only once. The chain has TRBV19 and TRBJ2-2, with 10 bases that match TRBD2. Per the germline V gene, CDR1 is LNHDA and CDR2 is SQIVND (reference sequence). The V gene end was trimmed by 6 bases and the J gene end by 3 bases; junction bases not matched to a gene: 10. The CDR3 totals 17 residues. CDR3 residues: CASSPSSGLADTGELFF. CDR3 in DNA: TGTGCCAGTAGCCCAAGCTCTGGACTAGCGGACACCGGGGAGCTGTTTTTT.

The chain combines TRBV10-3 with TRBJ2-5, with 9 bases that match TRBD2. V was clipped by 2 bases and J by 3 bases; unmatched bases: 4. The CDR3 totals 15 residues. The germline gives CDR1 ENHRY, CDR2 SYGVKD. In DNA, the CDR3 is TGTGCCATCAGTGAGCGGACTAGCGTTAAAGAGACCCAGTACTTC. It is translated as CAISERTSVKETQYF.

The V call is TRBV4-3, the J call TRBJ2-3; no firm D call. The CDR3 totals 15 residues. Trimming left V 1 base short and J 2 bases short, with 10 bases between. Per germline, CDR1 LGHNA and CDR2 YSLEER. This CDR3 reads CASSQGSTYTDTQYF. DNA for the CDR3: TGCGCCAGCAGCCAAGGTTCTACCTACACAGATACGCAGTATTTT.

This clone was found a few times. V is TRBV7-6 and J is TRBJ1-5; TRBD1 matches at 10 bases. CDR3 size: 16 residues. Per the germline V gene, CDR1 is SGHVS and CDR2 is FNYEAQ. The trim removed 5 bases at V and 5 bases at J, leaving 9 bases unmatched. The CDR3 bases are TGTGCCAGCAGCACCGGGACAGGGGATTTATATCAGCCCCAGCATTTT. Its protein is CASSTGTGDLYQPQHF. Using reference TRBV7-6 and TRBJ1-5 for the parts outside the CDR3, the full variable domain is GAGVSQSPRYKVTKRGQDVALRCDPISGHVSLYWYRQALGQGPEFLTYFNYEAQQDKSGLPNDRFSAERPEGSISTLTIQRTEQRDSAMYRCASSTGTGDLYQPQHFGDGTRLSIL.

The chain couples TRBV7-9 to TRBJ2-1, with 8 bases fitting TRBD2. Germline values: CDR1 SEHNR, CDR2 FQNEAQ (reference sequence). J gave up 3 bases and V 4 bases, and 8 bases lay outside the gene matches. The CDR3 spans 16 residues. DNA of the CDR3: TGTGCCAGCAGCTCCACCGGGACTAGGGGCTACAATGAGCAGTTCTTC. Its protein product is CASSSTGTRGYNEQFF.

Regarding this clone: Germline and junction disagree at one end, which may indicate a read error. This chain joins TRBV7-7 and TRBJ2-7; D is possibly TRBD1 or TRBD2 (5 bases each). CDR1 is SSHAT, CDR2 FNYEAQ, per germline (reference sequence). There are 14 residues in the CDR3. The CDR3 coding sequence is TGTGCTAGCAGCTTAGGGGACGAGGCGGGCGAGCAGTACTTC. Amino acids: CASSLGDEAGEQYF.

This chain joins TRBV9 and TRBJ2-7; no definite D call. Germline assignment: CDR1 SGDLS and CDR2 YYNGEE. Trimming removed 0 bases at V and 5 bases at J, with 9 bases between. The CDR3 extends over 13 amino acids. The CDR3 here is CASSVDEVNEQYF. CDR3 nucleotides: TGTGCCAGCAGCGTAGACGAGGTGAACGAGCAGTACTTC.

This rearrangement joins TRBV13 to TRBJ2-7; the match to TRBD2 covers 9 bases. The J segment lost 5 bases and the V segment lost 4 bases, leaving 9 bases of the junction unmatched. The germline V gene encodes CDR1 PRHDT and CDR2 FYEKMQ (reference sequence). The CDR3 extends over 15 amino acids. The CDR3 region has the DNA TGTGCCAGCAGCTCGACTAGCGGAAGCGCCCACGAGCAGTACTTC. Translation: CASSSTSGSAHEQYF.

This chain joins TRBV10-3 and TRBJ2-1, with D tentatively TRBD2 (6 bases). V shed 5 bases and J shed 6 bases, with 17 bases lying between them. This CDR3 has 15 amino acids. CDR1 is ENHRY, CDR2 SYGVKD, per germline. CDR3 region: CAISRLGALSNEQFF. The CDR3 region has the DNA TGTGCCATCAGTAGACTAGGGGCCCTAAGCAATGAGCAGTTCTTC.

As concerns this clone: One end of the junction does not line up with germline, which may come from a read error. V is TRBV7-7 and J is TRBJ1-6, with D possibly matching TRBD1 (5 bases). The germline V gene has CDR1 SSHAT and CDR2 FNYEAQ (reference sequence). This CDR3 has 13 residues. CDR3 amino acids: CASSLDSNSPLHF. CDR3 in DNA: TGTGCTAGCAGCCTCGACAGCAATTCACCCCTCCACTTT.

CDR3 sequence: CATSRPSARSPLHF. The CDR3 DNA reads as TGTGCCACCAGCAGACCGTCGGCTAGATCACCCCTCCACTTT. The chain has TRBV15 and TRBJ1-6; no firm D call. Germline lookup yields CDR1 LNHNV and CDR2 YYDKDF (reference sequence). The CDR3 is 14 amino acids. The germline V and J ends were trimmed by 2 bases and 10 bases, with 12 bases remaining between them.

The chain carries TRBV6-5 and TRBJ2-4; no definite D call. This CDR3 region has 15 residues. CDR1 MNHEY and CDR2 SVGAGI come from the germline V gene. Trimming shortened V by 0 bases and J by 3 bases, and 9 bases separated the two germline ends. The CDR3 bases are TGTGCCAGCAGTTACTCTGGTTTTGGCAAAAACATTCAGTACTTC. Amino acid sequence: CASSYSGFGKNIQYF.

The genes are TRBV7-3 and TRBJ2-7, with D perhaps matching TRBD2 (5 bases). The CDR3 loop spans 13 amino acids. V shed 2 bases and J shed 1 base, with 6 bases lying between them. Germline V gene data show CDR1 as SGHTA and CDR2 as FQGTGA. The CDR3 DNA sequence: TGTGCCAGCAGCTTATCGGGGTCCTACGAGCAGTACTTC. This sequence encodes CASSLSGSYEQYF.

CDR3 bases: TGTGCTAGTGGTTTGGGAGGGAGCCGGGAGACCCAGTACTTC. Translation: CASGLGGSRETQYF. The chain couples TRBV12-5 to TRBJ2-5; D may be TRBD2 (5 bases). Germline CDR1 LGHNT, CDR2 FRNRAP. V lost 1 base and J 5 bases, leaving 11 bases between the germline ends. The CDR3 contains 14 residues.

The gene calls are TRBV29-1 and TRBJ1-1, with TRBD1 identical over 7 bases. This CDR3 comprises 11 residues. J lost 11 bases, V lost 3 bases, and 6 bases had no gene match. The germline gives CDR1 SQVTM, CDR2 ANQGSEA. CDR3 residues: CSVERDSGAFF. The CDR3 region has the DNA TGCAGCGTTGAGAGGGACAGTGGGGCTTTCTTT.

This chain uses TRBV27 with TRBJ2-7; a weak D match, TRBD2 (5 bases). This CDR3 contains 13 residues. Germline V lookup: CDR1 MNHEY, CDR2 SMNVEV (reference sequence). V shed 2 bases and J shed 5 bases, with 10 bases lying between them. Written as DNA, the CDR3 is TGTGCCAGCAGTTTAGGGGAGTTAAACGAGCAGTACTTC. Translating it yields CASSLGELNEQYF.

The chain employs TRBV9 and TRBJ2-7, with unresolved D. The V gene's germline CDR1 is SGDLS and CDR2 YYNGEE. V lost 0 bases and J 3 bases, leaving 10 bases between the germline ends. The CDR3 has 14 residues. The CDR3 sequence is CASSVDESHYEQYF. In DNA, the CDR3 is TGTGCCAGCAGCGTAGACGAATCCCACTACGAGCAGTACTTC.

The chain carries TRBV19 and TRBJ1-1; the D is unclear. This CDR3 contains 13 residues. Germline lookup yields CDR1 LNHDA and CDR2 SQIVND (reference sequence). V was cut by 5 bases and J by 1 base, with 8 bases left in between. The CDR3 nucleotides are TGTGCCAGTAGTTACGACGGGAACACTGAAGCTTTCTTT. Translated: CASSYDGNTEAFF. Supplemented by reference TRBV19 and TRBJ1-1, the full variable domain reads DGGITQSPKYLFRKEGQNVTLSCEQNLNHDAMYWYRQDPGQGLRLIYYSQIVNDFQKGDIAEGYSVSREKKESFPLTVTSAQKNPTAFYLCASSYDGNTEAFFGQGTRLTVV.

CDR3 protein: CASSLLGGADTQYF. The CDR3 DNA is TGTGCCAGCAGCTTATTGGGGGGTGCAGATACGCAGTATTTT. The chain joins TRBV7-9 to TRBJ2-3, with a weak D call TRBD2 (6 bases). This CDR3 spans 14 amino acids. Trimming stripped 2 bases from V and 4 bases from J, with 10 bases between. The germline gives CDR1 SEHNR, CDR2 FQNEAQ (reference sequence).

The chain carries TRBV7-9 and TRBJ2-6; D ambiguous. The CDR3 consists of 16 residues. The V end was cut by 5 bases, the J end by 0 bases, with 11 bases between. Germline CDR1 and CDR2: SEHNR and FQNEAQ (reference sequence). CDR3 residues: CASSGALSSGANVLTF. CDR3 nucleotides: TGTGCCAGCAGCGGTGCTCTGAGCTCTGGGGCCAACGTCCTGACTTTC. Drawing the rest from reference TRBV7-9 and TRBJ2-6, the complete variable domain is DTGVSQNPRHKITKRGQNVTFRCDPISEHNRLYWYRQTLGQGPEFLTYFQNEAQLEKSRLLSDRFSAERPKGSFSTLEIQRTEQGDSAMYLCASSGALSSGANVLTFGAGSRLTVL.

CDR3: CASSADGPNTGELFF. The CDR3 DNA reads TGTGCCAGCAGTGCGGACGGTCCGAACACCGGGGAGCTGTTTTTT. The chain joins TRBV2 to TRBJ2-2; D unresolved. Germline V lookup: CDR1 SNHLY, CDR2 FYNNEI. The V end was cut by 4 bases, the J end by 0 bases, with 9 bases between. The CDR3 has 15 amino acids.

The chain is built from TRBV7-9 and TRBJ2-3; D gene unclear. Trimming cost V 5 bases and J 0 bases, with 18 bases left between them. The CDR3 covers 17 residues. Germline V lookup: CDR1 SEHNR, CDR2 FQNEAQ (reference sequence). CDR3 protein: CASSPRTTFSSTDTQYF. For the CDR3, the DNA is TGTGCCAGCAGCCCCCGTACGACATTTTCTAGCACAGATACGCAGTATTTT.

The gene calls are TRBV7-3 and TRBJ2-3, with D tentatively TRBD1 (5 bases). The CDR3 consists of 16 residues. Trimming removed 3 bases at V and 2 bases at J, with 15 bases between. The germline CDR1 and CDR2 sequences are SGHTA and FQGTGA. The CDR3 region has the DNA TGTGCCAGCAGCTTTCCCCCCAGGGAAGACACAGATACGCAGTATTTT. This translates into CASSFPPREDTDTQYF.

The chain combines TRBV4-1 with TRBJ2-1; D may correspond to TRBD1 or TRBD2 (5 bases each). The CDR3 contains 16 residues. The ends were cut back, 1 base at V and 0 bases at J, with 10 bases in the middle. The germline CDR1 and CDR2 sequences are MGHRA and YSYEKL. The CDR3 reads CASSQALGTSYNEQFF. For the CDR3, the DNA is TGCGCCAGCAGCCAAGCACTGGGGACCTCCTACAATGAGCAGTTCTTC.

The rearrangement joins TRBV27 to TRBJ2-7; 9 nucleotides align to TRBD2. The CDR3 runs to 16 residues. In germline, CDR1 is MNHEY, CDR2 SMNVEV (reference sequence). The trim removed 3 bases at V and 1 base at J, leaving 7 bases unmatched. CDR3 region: CASSFSSGGMSYEQYF. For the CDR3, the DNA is TGTGCCAGCAGTTTTTCGAGCGGGGGGATGTCCTACGAGCAGTACTTC.

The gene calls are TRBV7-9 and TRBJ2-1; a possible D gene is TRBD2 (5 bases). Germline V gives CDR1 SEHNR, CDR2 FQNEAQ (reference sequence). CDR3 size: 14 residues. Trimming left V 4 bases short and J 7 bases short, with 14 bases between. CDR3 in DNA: TGTGCCAGCAGCTCCCCGAATTCGGGAAATGAGCAGTTCTTC. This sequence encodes CASSSPNSGNEQFF.

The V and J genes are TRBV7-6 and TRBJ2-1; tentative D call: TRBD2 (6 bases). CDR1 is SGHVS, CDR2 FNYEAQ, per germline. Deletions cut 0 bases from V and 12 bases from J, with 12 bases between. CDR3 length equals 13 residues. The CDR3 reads CASSLASGTSQFF. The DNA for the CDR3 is TGTGCCAGCAGCTTAGCCTCCGGGACTTCGCAGTTCTTC.

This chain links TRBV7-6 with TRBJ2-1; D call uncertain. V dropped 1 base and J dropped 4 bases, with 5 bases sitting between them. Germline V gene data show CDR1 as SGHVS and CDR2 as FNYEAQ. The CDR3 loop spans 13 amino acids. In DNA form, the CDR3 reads TGTGCCAGCAGCTTAGAAGATTACAATGAGCAGTTCTTC. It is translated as CASSLEDYNEQFF.

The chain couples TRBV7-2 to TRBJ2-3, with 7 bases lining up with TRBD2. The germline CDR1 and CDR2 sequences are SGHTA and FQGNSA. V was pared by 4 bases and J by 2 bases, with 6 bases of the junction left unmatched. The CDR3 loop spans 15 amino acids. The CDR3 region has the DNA TGTGCCAGCAGCTGGGGCGGGAGATTCACAGATACGCAGTATTTT. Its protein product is CASSWGGRFTDTQYF.

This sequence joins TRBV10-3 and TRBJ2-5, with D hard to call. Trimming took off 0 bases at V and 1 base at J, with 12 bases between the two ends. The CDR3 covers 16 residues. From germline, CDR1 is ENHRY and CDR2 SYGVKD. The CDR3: CAISESLLGIQETQYF. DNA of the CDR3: TGTGCCATCAGTGAGTCGTTGTTGGGAATCCAAGAGACCCAGTACTTC.

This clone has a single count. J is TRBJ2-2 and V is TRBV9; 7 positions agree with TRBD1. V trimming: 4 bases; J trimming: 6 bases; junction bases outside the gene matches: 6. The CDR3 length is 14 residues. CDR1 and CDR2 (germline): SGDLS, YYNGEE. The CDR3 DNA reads TGTGCCAGCAGCCTACCGACAGGGTCCGGGGAGCTGTTTTTT. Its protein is CASSLPTGSGELFF.